This record looks at one T cell receptor beta chain sequence and its context. Assay: immunoSEQ multiplex PCR; the TCRdb copy retains only in-frame clones and omits some. The sample carries around 83,000 clones, 70% to 90% recorded once. This specimen comes from a study of blood T cell repertoires in COVID-19. Study-level information: T cells, B-cell-depleted T cells, or PBMCs provided the cDNA or gDNA that served as material.

CDR1 is KGHSH and CDR2 is LQKENI in the germline V gene. This CDR3 has 15 amino acids. V lost 4 bases, J lost 2 bases, and 9 bases lay in between. The chain recombines TRBV18 with TRBJ2-6; weak D call: TRBD1 (6 bases). The sequence was collected from a man in his forties or fifties with active or convalescent COVID-19. Sequenced input: peripheral blood. The CDR3 nucleotides are TGTGCCAGCTCACTAGGACAGACTGGGGCCAACGTCCTGACTTTC. The encoded protein is CASSLGQTGANVLTF.